This T cell receptor (beta chain) was sequenced in a study of OX40 agonist ivuxolimab in advanced cancers. The CDR3 sequence is 13 residues long. V lost 6 bases and J lost 7; bases outside the gene matches: 5. Germline CDR1 is SGHAT and CDR2 is FQNNGV. Assay: immunoSEQ multiplex PCR; the TCRdb copy retains only in-frame clones and omits some. The sample consists of about 70,000 clones, less than 90% of them appearing once. On this clone: What it recognizes is unknown.

Study observations and caveats: Researchers report that CD8+ T cells had, on average, more expanded clones than CD4+.

The chain is built from TRBV11-2 and TRBJ2-1, with 8 bases matching TRBD2. Sequences were derived from CD4+ or CD8+ T cells sorted from blood, sampled in a trial of the OX40 agonist ivuxolimab. The sequence was collected from an adult with an advanced solid tumor such as melanoma, head and neck, liver or kidney cancer. The CDR3 coding sequence is TGTGCCAGCAGGCGGGGGGCTGGGAATGAGCAGTTCTTC. It encodes CASRRGAGNEQFF. Looking up the rest from reference TRBV11-2 and TRBJ2-1 gives the full variable domain: EAGVAQSPRYKIIEKRQSVAFWCNPISGHATLYWYQQILGQGPKLLIQFQNNGVVDDSQLPKDRFSAERLKGVDSTLKIQPAKLEDSAVYLCASRRGAGNEQFFGPGTRLTVL.